One sample yielded the 21 T cell receptor beta chains listed below, sequenced in a study of cytomegalovirus exposure and HLA in healthy donors. Only in-frame clones appear in the TCRdb table, and some are missing; sequencing was by immunoSEQ multiplex PCR. The sample consists of 200,000 or so clones, 75% to 90% of them appearing once. The sample consisted of PBMCs. The receptors stem from a young woman in good health and CMV-seronegative.

This CDR3 reads CASSFIGGGYTQYF. The DNA of the CDR3 is TGTGCCAGCAGCTTTATAGGGGGCGGGTATACGCAGTATTTT. The V call is TRBV7-8, the J call TRBJ2-3, with TRBD1 matching over 7 bases. V shed 3 bases, J shed 7 bases, and the junction held 7 bases outside the gene matches. This CDR3 region has 14 residues. The germline gives CDR1 SGHVS, CDR2 FQNEAQ.

There are a few counts of this clone. V gene TRBV10-1 combines with J gene TRBJ1-5; 7 bases align to TRBD1. The CDR3 runs to 14 residues. V trimming: 4 bases; J trimming: 7 bases; junction bases outside the gene matches: 7. From germline, CDR1 is WNHNN and CDR2 SYGVQD (reference sequence). CDR3: CASSVTRGNQPQHF. The CDR3 region has the DNA TGCGCCAGCAGTGTCACCAGGGGGAACCAGCCCCAGCATTTT.

The chain is built from TRBV6-5 and TRBJ1-5; D unresolved. Germline V CDR1 and CDR2: MNHEY, SVGAGI. This CDR3 has 15 residues. Between the trimmed V and J ends, which lost 7 bases and 0 bases, there was a span of 13 bases. CDR3 residues: CASKIGLNSNQPQHF. CDR3 bases: TGTGCCAGCAAGATCGGACTTAATAGCAATCAGCCCCAGCATTTT.

The chain combines TRBV11-3 with TRBJ2-3; 12 bases map to TRBD2. Germline trimming cut 3 bases from V and 0 bases from J; bases unmatched to any gene: 1. This CDR3 has 16 amino acids. Per the germline V gene, CDR1 is SGHNT and CDR2 is YENEEA. CDR3 amino acids: CASSFGLAGSTDTQYF. CDR3 nucleotide sequence: TGTGCCAGCAGCTTCGGACTAGCGGGGAGCACAGATACGCAGTATTTT. Full variable domain (missing parts from reference TRBV11-3 and TRBJ2-3): EAGVVQSPRYKIIEKKQPVAFWCNPISGHNTLYWYLQNLGQGPELLIRYENEEAVDDSQLPKDRFSAERLKGVDSTLKIQPAELGDSAVYLCASSFGLAGSTDTQYFGPGTRLTVL.

The chain combines TRBV18 with TRBJ2-7, with TRBD2 matching over 13 bases. The CDR3 has 15 residues. The germline V gene has CDR1 KGHSH and CDR2 LQKENI. The V and J ends lost 5 bases and 5 bases, in that order; junction bases with no gene match: 6. The CDR3 coding sequence is TGTGCCAGCTCATTGACCGGGACTAGCGGGGACGAGCAGTACTTC. The encoded protein is CASSLTGTSGDEQYF.

The V and J genes are TRBV2 and TRBJ2-1; tentative D call: TRBD1 (5 bases). Germline V lookup: CDR1 SNHLY, CDR2 FYNNEI. This CDR3 is 15 amino acids long. The V end was cut by 6 bases, the J end by 0 bases, with 12 bases between. The CDR3 nucleotides read TGTGCCAGCAGGGAGACAGCCTTCTCCTACAATGAGCAGTTCTTC. This encodes CASRETAFSYNEQFF.

The rearrangement joins TRBV7-3 to TRBJ2-4, with 10 bases fitting TRBD2. The V segment lost 4 bases and the J segment 0 bases; nucleotides outside the gene matches: 9. Germline CDR1 reads SGHTA; CDR2 reads FQGTGA. The CDR3 has 18 amino acids. CDR3 amino acids: CASSSNGTSARAKNIQYF. The CDR3 nucleotides read TGTGCCAGCAGCTCGAATGGGACTAGCGCGCGAGCCAAAAACATTCAGTACTTC.

J is TRBJ1-2 and V is TRBV28; a weak D match, TRBD1 (5 bases). Between the trimmed V and J ends, which lost 2 bases and 3 bases, there was a span of 16 bases. The CDR3 has 16 residues. CDR1 is MDHEN, CDR2 SYDVKM, per germline. In DNA, the CDR3 is TGTGCCAGCAGTTTAGGTGGGACCGGGGTTGACTATGGCTACACCTTC. Amino acid sequence: CASSLGGTGVDYGYTF.

J is TRBJ2-1 and V is TRBV6-1; weak D call: TRBD2 (5 bases). The CDR3 runs to 16 residues. The V end lost 0 bases, the J end lost 0 bases, and 9 bases lay between the germline ends. Germline V gene lookup returns CDR1 MNHNS and CDR2 SASEGT. CDR3 sequence (DNA): TGTGCCAGCAGTGAAGCGAGGGTAACCTCCTACAATGAGCAGTTCTTC. Translating it yields CASSEARVTSYNEQFF.

The CDR3 nucleotides read TGTGCCAGCAGCCAAGACGAGGACAGAGCCTACGAGCAGTACTTC. Translated: CASSQDEDRAYEQYF. V and J are TRBV4-2 and TRBJ2-7, with TRBD1 as a possible D gene (6 bases). The CDR3 is 15 residues long. Germline V lookup: CDR1 LGHNA, CDR2 YNFKEQ. The V end was cut by 0 bases, the J end by 2 bases, with 11 bases between.

The rearrangement links TRBV4-1 to TRBJ1-6; D not resolved. V lost 4 bases to trimming and J lost 7 bases, with 20 bases between them. The CDR3 loop spans 17 amino acids. Germline-derived CDR1 and CDR2 are MGHRA and YSYEKL. The CDR3 region is CASSRIPTNDENSPLHF. The CDR3 bases are TGCGCCAGCAGCCGAATCCCTACTAACGATGAAAATTCACCCCTCCACTTT.

The chain's CDR3 is CASGSSGANVLTF. The CDR3 DNA is TGTGCTAGTGGGAGCTCTGGGGCCAACGTCCTGACTTTC. The chain couples TRBV12-5 to TRBJ2-6; no firm D call. Germline CDR1 is LGHNT and CDR2 is FRNRAP. Deletions cut 6 bases from V and 0 bases from J, with 3 bases between. The CDR3 is 13 residues long.

The V call is TRBV11-2, the J call TRBJ1-1; D call uncertain. Germline loops: CDR1 SGHAT, CDR2 FQNNGV. This CDR3 is built from 11 residues. Trimming took off 3 bases at V and 6 bases at J, with 5 bases between the two ends. The CDR3 protein is CASSLGAEAFF. DNA for the CDR3: TGTGCCAGCAGCTTGGGTGCTGAAGCTTTCTTT.

The CDR3 spells CASSLYPGGHEQFF. The CDR3 DNA follows: TGTGCCAGCAGCTTGTACCCGGGAGGACATGAGCAGTTCTTC. This chain joins TRBV5-4 and TRBJ2-1; 7 bases line up with TRBD2. The germline gives CDR1 SGHNT, CDR2 YYREEE (reference sequence). V dropped 1 base and J dropped 8; count of bases not matched to a gene: 6. The CDR3 sequence is 14 residues long.

The chain combines TRBV6-6 with TRBJ2-1; D is perhaps TRBD1 or TRBD2 (5 bases each). The CDR3 consists of 16 residues. V gave up 6 bases and J gave up 5 bases, with 20 bases separating them. The germline CDR1 and CDR2 sequences are MNHNY and SVGAGI (reference sequence). The CDR3 DNA reads TGTGCCAGCAGCGGGCAAGGGACCACCCGGCACAATGAGCAGTTCTTC. Translating it yields CASSGQGTTRHNEQFF.

A single count supports this clone. The chain uses TRBV5-1 and TRBJ2-4; a possible D gene is TRBD1 (6 bases). This CDR3 is built from 13 residues. V lost 2 bases, J lost 4 bases, and 7 bases lay in between. Per germline, CDR1 SGHRS and CDR2 YFSETQ. CDR3 region: CASSLGQKNIQYF. The CDR3 DNA is TGCGCCAGCAGCTTAGGACAGAAAAACATTCAGTACTTC.

J is TRBJ1-1 and V is TRBV28; D remains unclear. This CDR3 spans 11 amino acids. Germline V CDR1 and CDR2: MDHEN, SYDVKM. V was cut by 3 bases and J by 7 bases, with 6 bases left in between. DNA of the CDR3: TGTGCCAGCAGTTTTGGGAGTGAAGCTTTCTTT. Its translation: CASSFGSEAFF.

The chain couples TRBV30 to TRBJ1-2; D gene uncertain. From germline, CDR1 is GTSNPN and CDR2 SVGIG (reference sequence). Trimming left V 5 bases short and J 3 bases short, with 16 bases between. CDR3 size: 14 residues. CDR3 sequence reads: CAWRPDMFDYGYTF. The CDR3 DNA reads as TGTGCCTGGCGCCCTGACATGTTTGACTATGGCTACACCTTC.

This clone has a handful of counts. The V and J genes are TRBV7-3 and TRBJ2-7; D may be TRBD1 (7 bases). Deletions cut 0 bases from V and 9 bases from J, with 12 bases between. The CDR3 runs to 13 residues. The germline V gene has CDR1 SGHTA and CDR2 FQGTGA. CDR3 bases: TGTGCCAGCAGCTTAACCCAGGGGGGAAGGCAGTACTTC. As protein: CASSLTQGGRQYF.

The chain links TRBV29-1 to TRBJ1-2; TRBD1 is a possible D gene (5 bases). Germline values: CDR1 SQVTM, CDR2 ANQGSEA. The V gene lost 6 bases and the J gene lost 5 bases, with 10 bases spanning the gap. The CDR3 is 11 amino acids. CDR3 in amino acids: CSVLWGYGYTF. CDR3 in DNA: TGCAGCGTCCTATGGGGGTATGGCTACACCTTC.

This chain uses TRBV6-6 with TRBJ1-4; D possibly corresponds to TRBD1 (6 bases). CDR3 size: 15 residues. The germline CDR1 and CDR2 sequences are MNHNY and SVGAGI (reference sequence). V was clipped by 3 bases and J by 8 bases, with 16 bases between them. The CDR3 protein is CASSYRARGEEKLFF. In DNA form, the CDR3 reads TGTGCCAGCAGTTATAGGGCCAGGGGCGAGGAAAAACTGTTTTTT.